The 27 T cell receptor beta chains given below trace back to one sample, sequenced in a study of blood T cells in healthy people across ages. The authors ran a second PCR of about 6 to 12 cycles using a sample-barcoded 5' primer and a J-beta primer mix. Each CDR3 protein is one row after TCRdb ran MiXCR on the 5' RACE reads. In the table there are some 1,800,000 distinct CDR3 sequences, approximately 40% of which are singletons. The sequencing sample was made of blood. All receptors come from a human donor in good health.

The CDR3 region has the DNA TGTGCCAGCAGCTCACCCGGGACACAGGATGGCTCTGGGGCCAACGTCCTGACTTTC. Translated, it gives CASSSPGTQDGSGANVLTF. The V and J genes are TRBV7-3 and TRBJ2-6, with a possible D match to TRBD1 (6 bases). Germline assignment: CDR1 SGHTA and CDR2 FQGTGA. The CDR3 has 19 amino acids. Between the trimmed V and J ends, which lost 4 bases and 0 bases, there was a span of 19 bases.

This clonotype was seen a few times. This chain links TRBV21-1 with TRBJ1-2. TRBV21-1 is a listed pseudogene. CDR3 length: 14 residues. CDR3 in DNA: TGTGCCAGCAGCAAACAGCGATTATACTATGGCTACACCTTC. It codes for CASSKQRLYYGYTF.

This clonotype was observed at least ten times. The V and J genes are TRBV29-1 and TRBJ2-5; 8 nucleotides line up with TRBD2. This CDR3 contains 15 residues. Germline CDR1 and CDR2: SQVTM and ANQGSEA. V trimming: 4 bases; J trimming: 6 bases; junction bases outside the gene matches: 13. The CDR3 coding sequence is TGCAGCGTTGGTCCGCTGAGCGGGGGTAGAAAGACCCAGTACTTC. The encoded protein is CSVGPLSGGRKTQYF.

This rearrangement joins TRBV6-2 or TRBV6-3 to TRBJ2-5; 12 bases match TRBD2. Germline CDR1 is MNHEY and CDR2 is SVGEGT. The junction had 15 bases not matched to a gene; V was cut back by 6 bases and J by 4 bases. The CDR3 has 18 amino acids. Here the CDR3 reads CASSPRNVLAGGGETQYF. CDR3 in DNA: TGTGCCAGCAGCCCCAGGAACGTACTAGCGGGGGGAGGAGAGACCCAGTACTTC.

This clonotype has a handful of counts. V gene TRBV25-1 combines with J gene TRBJ2-7; either TRBD1 or TRBD2 may fit D (6 bases each). There are 12 residues in the CDR3. V dropped 6 bases and J dropped 3 bases, with 9 bases sitting between them. Germline lookup yields CDR1 MGHDK and CDR2 SYGVNS. The CDR3 DNA is TGTGCCAGCAGGAGGGGGGTCTACGAGCAGTACTTC. This translates into CASRRGVYEQYF.

The rearrangement joins TRBV20-1 to TRBJ1-1; D gene ambiguous. The CDR3 is made up of 12 amino acids. Per germline, CDR1 DFQATT and CDR2 SNEGSKA (reference sequence). V lost 7 bases and J 4 bases, leaving 13 bases between the germline ends. The CDR3: CSVATGGTEAFF. CDR3 DNA sequence: TGCAGTGTGGCTACCGGTGGCACTGAAGCTTTCTTT.

The V and J genes are TRBV7-3 and TRBJ2-4; D possibly corresponds to TRBD2 (7 bases). The J call may be mistaken, given a closer DNA end match to TRBJ2-7. Germline values: CDR1 SGHTA, CDR2 FQGTGA. This CDR3 is built from 16 residues. The CDR3 loop reads CASSLAAGAVFYEQYF. CDR3 DNA sequence: TGTGCCAGCAGCTTAGCGGCGGGGGCCGTTTTCTACGAGCAGTACTTC.

In its sample, this clonotype was seen once. The chain has TRBV7-3 and TRBJ2-6; 7 nucleotides agree with TRBD1. V gave up 2 bases and J gave up 0 bases; unmatched junction bases: 7. Germline CDR1 is SGHTA and CDR2 is FQGTGA. This CDR3 is 18 amino acids long. Here the CDR3 DNA reads TGTGCCAGCAGCTTACGGGCAGGGGGTACCTCTGGGGCCAACGTCCTGACTTTC. Its translation: CASSLRAGGTSGANVLTF.

The chain links TRBV7-9 to TRBJ1-2; 8 nucleotides line up with TRBD1. Trimming at V came to 5 bases and at J to 8 bases, leaving 10 bases not matched to a gene. Germline V gene data show CDR1 as SEHNR and CDR2 as FQNEAQ (reference sequence). This CDR3 contains 14 residues. The CDR3 nucleotides read TGTGCCAGCAGCCCGACAGGGGTTCTAGTAGGCTACACCTTC. This translates into CASSPTGVLVGYTF.

The chain is built from TRBV6-2 or TRBV6-3 and TRBJ2-3; TRBD2 aligns across 10 bases. Per germline, CDR1 MNHEY and CDR2 SVGEGT. The V and J ends lost 5 bases and 4 bases, in that order; junction bases with no gene match: 9. The CDR3 extends over 16 amino acids. CDR3 protein: CASSPSGGAGSDTQYF. CDR3 DNA: TGTGCCAGCAGTCCAAGCGGGGGGGCCGGTTCAGATACGCAGTATTTT.

This chain joins TRBV29-1 and TRBJ2-3; D uncertain. CDR3 length: 13 amino acids. The germline CDR1 and CDR2 sequences are SQVTM and ANQGSEA. The V end lost 4 bases, the J end lost 2 bases, and 10 bases lay between the germline ends. CDR3 amino acids: CSVARETTDTQYF. The CDR3 region has the DNA TGCAGCGTTGCAAGAGAGACCACAGATACGCAGTATTTT.

The genes are TRBV15 and TRBJ2-5; TRBD1 agrees at 11 bases. CDR1 is LNHNV, CDR2 YYDKDF, per germline (reference sequence). The CDR3 loop spans 15 amino acids. After removal of 1 base from V and 4 bases from J, the junction contained 2 bases not matched to a gene. The CDR3 DNA is TGTGCCACCAGCAGAGGGGGGACAGGGGGAGAGACCCAGTACTTC. Translating gives CATSRGGTGGETQYF.

This clonotype showed up many times. This chain connects TRBV2 to TRBJ1-2; possible D gene TRBD1, 5 bases. Looked up from germline, CDR1 is SNHLY and CDR2 is FYNNEI. V gave up 3 bases and J gave up 5 bases, with 7 bases separating them. There are 12 residues in the CDR3. In DNA, the CDR3 is TGTGCCAGCAGTGAGGGACTGTATGGCTACACCTTC. Its protein product is CASSEGLYGYTF.

Regarding this clonotype: Possible read error: a much larger clone is one base away. The rearrangement uses TRBV4-1 and TRBJ2-7; possible D gene TRBD2, 7 bases. Between the trimmed V and J ends, which lost 4 bases and 2 bases, there was a span of 24 bases. Germline assignment: CDR1 MGHRA and CDR2 YSYEKL. The CDR3 has 18 amino acids. The CDR3, as DNA: TGCGCCAGCAGCCCTTTGATGGTATGGGGGGGGGCTCCCTACGAGCAGTACTTC. It encodes CASSPLMVWGGAPYEQYF.

In its sample, this clonotype was seen a few times. The chain carries TRBV15 and TRBJ2-1; the D gene could be TRBD1 or TRBD2 (6 bases each). V was pared by 0 bases and J by 12 bases, with 12 bases between. The CDR3 has 13 residues. The germline CDR1 and CDR2 sequences are LNHNV and YYDKDF (reference sequence). The CDR3 loop is CATSRDRRGVQFF. CDR3 nucleotides: TGTGCCACCAGCAGAGATAGGAGGGGGGTGCAGTTCTTC.

This clonotype was seen only a few times. The V gene is TRBV20-1, the J gene TRBJ1-1; possible D gene TRBD1, 5 bases. Trimming shortened V by 2 bases and J by 0 bases, and 10 bases separated the two germline ends. CDR3 length equals 14 residues. Germline values: CDR1 DFQATT, CDR2 SNEGSKA (reference sequence). In nucleotides, the CDR3 is TGCAGTGCTAGACAGGGTTTCATGAACACTGAAGCTTTCTTT. It translates to CSARQGFMNTEAFF.

This clonotype was found once. The CDR3 DNA sequence: TGTGCCAGCAGCCAAGATGCGGTCCCCTCTTCCCAGTACTTC. It translates to CASSQDAVPSSQYF. The rearrangement links TRBV3-1 to TRBJ2-5; D remains unclear. This CDR3 spans 14 amino acids. Per the germline V gene, CDR1 is LGHDT and CDR2 is YNNKEL (reference sequence). V was shortened by 0 bases and J by 9 bases, with 14 bases between the two germline ends.

This clonotype was picked up a small number of times. This chain joins TRBV28 and TRBJ2-7; D is possibly TRBD2 (6 bases). CDR3 length equals 16 residues. Looked up from germline, CDR1 is MDHEN and CDR2 is SYDVKM. V was pared by 7 bases and J by 3 bases, with 22 bases between. CDR3 residues: CASTQGGLRKNYEQYF. CDR3 bases: TGTGCCAGCACCCAGGGAGGACTCCGCAAAAACTACGAGCAGTACTTC.

The rearrangement links TRBV9 to TRBJ2-1; D is tentatively TRBD1 or TRBD2 (5 bases each). Trimming shortened V by 7 bases and J by 7 bases, and 15 bases separated the two germline ends. In germline, CDR1 is SGDLS, CDR2 YYNGEE. CDR3 size: 13 residues. The CDR3 DNA reads as TGTGCCAGCTCCAGGGCTAGAGGGAATGAGCAGTTCTTC. Translation gives CASSRARGNEQFF.

V is TRBV12-3 or TRBV12-4 and J is TRBJ2-5; tentative D call: TRBD1 (5 bases). Trimming left V 3 bases short and J 7 bases short, with 15 bases between. The CDR3 runs 14 residues. CDR3 DNA sequence: TGTGCCAGCAGTTTTGGGCTCGACAGTCTGACCCAGTACTTC. Protein product: CASSFGLDSLTQYF.

CDR3 sequence: CASSQGAGTYEQFF. The CDR3 bases are TGCGCCAGCAGCCAAGGGGCAGGTACCTACGAGCAGTTCTTC. The chain combines TRBV4-3 with TRBJ2-1, with D hard to call. CDR3 length: 14 amino acids. Trimming took off 1 base at V and 10 bases at J, with 14 bases between the two ends. In germline, CDR1 is LGHNA, CDR2 YSLEER.

The J gene is TRBJ1-6, the V gene TRBV5-1; D unclear. The V end lost 4 bases, the J end lost 7 bases, and 9 bases lay between the germline ends. Germline V gene data show CDR1 as SGHRS and CDR2 as YFSETQ. The CDR3 consists of 13 residues. CDR3 nucleotides: TGCGCCAGCAGCCGGGTGGGAAATTCACCCCTCCACTTT. This translates into CASSRVGNSPLHF.

The gene calls are TRBV7-2 and TRBJ2-3; D is tentatively TRBD1 or TRBD2 (6 bases each). This CDR3 spans 16 amino acids. The germline CDR1 and CDR2 sequences are SGHTA and FQGNSA. V lost 4 bases to trimming and J lost 4 bases, with 18 bases between them. The CDR3 coding sequence is TGTGCCAGCAGCTCGGGCACTGGGGGGCGCGCAGATACGCAGTATTTT. It translates to CASSSGTGGRADTQYF.

This clonotype has a handful of counts. The rearrangement uses TRBV6-1 and TRBJ2-5, with D tentatively TRBD2 (6 bases). V was trimmed by 2 bases and J by 5 bases, leaving 9 bases between them. Germline V gene sequence: CDR1 MNHNS, CDR2 SASEGT. This CDR3 comprises 13 residues. The CDR3 reads CASSEYGGETQYF. The CDR3 DNA reads TGTGCCAGCAGTGAATATGGAGGGGAGACCCAGTACTTC.

The V gene is TRBV10-3, the J gene TRBJ2-7; possibly TRBD1 for D (7 bases). The J call is uncertain, as TRBJ2-5 better fits the DNA end. The germline V gene has CDR1 ENHRY and CDR2 SYGVKD. This CDR3 spans 13 amino acids. In DNA form, the CDR3 reads TGTGCCATCAGGGAGGGGGCCGGAGAGACCCAGTACTTC. Encoded protein: CAIREGAGETQYF.

This chain links TRBV20-1 with TRBJ1-6; D uncertain. The V end was cut by 2 bases, the J end by 8 bases, with 19 bases between. CDR1 is DFQATT and CDR2 is SNEGSKA in the germline V gene (reference sequence). The CDR3 runs to 16 residues. Here the CDR3 reads CSARPLQTSFHSPLHF. Here the CDR3 DNA reads TGCAGTGCTAGACCCCTCCAGACATCCTTCCATTCACCCCTCCACTTT.

The chain links TRBV27 to TRBJ1-4; D unresolved. With 5 bases removed from V and 9 bases from J, the gap between germline ends came to 16 bases. Germline V gene sequence: CDR1 MNHEY, CDR2 SMNVEV (reference sequence). The CDR3 spans 14 residues. The CDR3 loop reads CASSPTRTNKKLFF. DNA for the CDR3: TGTGCCAGCAGTCCCACGCGGACGAATAAAAAACTGTTTTTT.